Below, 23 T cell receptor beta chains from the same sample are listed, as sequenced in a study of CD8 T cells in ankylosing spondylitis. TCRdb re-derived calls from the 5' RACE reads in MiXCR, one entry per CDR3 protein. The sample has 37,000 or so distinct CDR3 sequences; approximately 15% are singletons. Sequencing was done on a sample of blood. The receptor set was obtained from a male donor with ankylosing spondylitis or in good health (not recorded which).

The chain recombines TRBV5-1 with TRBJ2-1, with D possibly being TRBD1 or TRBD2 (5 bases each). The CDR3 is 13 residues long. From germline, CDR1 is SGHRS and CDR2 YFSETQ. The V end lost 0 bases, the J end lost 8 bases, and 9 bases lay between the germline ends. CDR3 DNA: TGCGCCAGCAGCTTGGTAGGGGAGCATGAGCAGTTCTTC. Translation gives CASSLVGEHEQFF. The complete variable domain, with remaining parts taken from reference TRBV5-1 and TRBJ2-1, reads KAGVTQTPRYLIKTRGQQVTLSCSPISGHRSVSWYQQTPGQGLQFLFEYFSETQRNKGNFPGRFSGRQFSNSRSEMNVSTLELGDSALYLCASSLVGEHEQFFGPGTRLTVL.

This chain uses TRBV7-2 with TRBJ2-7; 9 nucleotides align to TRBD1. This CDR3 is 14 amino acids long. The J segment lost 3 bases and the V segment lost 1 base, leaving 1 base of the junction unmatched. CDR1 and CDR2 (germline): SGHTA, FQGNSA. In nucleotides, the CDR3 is TGTGCCAGCAGCTTAGTGGGACAGGGCTACGAGCAGTACTTC. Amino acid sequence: CASSLVGQGYEQYF.

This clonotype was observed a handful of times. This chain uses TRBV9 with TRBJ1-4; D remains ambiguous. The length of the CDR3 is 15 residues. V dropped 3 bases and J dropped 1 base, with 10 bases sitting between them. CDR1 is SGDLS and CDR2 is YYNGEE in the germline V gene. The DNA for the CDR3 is TGTGCCAGCAGCGCCGGCGGAGGAACTAATGAAAAACTGTTTTTT. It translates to CASSAGGGTNEKLFF. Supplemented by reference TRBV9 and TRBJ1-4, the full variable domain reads DSGVTQTPKHLITATGQRVTLRCSPRSGDLSVYWYQQSLDQGLQFLIQYYNGEERAKGNILERFSAQQFPDLHSELNLSSLELGDSALYFCASSAGGGTNEKLFFGSGTQLSVL.

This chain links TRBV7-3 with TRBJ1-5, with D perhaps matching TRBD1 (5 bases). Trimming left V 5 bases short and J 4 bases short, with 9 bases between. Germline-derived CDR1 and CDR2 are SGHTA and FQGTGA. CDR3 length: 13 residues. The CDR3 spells CASSTDRNQPQHF. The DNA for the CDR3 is TGTGCCAGCAGCACCGACAGAAATCAGCCCCAGCATTTT.

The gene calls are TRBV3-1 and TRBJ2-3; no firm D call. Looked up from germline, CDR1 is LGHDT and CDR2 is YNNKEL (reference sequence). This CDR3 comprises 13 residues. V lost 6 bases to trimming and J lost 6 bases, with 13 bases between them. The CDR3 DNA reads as TGTGCCAGCAGTCGCGTAAACGAGGATACGCAGTATTTT. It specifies CASSRVNEDTQYF.

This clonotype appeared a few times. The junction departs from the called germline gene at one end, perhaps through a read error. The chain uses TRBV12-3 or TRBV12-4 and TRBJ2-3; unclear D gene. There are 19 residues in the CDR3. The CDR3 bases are TGTGCCAGCAGTTTCCTCCTTGGGGTCTGGGATCCGAGCACCGATACGCAGTATTTT. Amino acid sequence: CASSFLLGVWDPSTDTQYF.

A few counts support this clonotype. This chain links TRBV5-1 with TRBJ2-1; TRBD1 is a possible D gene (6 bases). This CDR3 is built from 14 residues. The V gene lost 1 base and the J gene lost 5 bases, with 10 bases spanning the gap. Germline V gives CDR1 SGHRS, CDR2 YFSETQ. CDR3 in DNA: TGCGCCAGCAGCTTGAATACAGGGAACAATGAGCAGTTCTTC. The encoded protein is CASSLNTGNNEQFF.

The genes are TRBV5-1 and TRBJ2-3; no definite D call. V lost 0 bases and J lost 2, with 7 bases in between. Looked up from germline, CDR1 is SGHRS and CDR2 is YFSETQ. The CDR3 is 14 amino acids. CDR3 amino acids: CASSLADITDTQYF. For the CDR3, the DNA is TGCGCCAGCAGCTTGGCCGACATCACAGATACGCAGTATTTT.

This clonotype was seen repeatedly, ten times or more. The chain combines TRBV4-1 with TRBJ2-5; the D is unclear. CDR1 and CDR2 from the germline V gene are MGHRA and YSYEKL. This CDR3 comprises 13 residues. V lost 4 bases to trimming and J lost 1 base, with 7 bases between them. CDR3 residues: CASSPRSQETQYF. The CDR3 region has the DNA TGCGCCAGCAGCCCCAGGAGCCAAGAGACCCAGTACTTC.

CDR3 nucleotide sequence: TGTGCCAGCAGTTCAGGTGGGGGCCCAGATACGCAGTATTTT. It encodes CASSSGGGPDTQYF. This rearrangement joins TRBV6-6 to TRBJ2-3; possible D gene TRBD1, 6 bases. The V end lost 4 bases, the J end lost 4 bases, and 12 bases lay between the germline ends. In germline, CDR1 is MNHNY, CDR2 SVGAGI (reference sequence). The CDR3 extends over 14 amino acids.

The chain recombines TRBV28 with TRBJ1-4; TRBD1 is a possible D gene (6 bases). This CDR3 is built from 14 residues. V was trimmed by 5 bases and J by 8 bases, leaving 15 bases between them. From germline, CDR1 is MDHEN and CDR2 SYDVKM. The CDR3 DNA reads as TGTGCCAGCAGTCCACGGGGGCTGGACGAAAAACTGTTTTTT. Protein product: CASSPRGLDEKLFF.

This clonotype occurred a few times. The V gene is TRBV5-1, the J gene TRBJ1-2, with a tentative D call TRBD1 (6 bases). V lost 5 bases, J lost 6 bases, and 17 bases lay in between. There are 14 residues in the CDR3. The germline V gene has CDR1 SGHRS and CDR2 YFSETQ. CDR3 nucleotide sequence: TGCGCCAGCAGGCCGCTGCCGGGGGCAGATGGCTACACCTTC. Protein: CASRPLPGADGYTF.

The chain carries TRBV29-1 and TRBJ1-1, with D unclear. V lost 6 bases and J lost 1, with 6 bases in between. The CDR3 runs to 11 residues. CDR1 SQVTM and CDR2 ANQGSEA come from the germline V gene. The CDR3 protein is CSVRENTEAFF. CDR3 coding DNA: TGCAGCGTACGGGAGAACACTGAAGCTTTCTTT.

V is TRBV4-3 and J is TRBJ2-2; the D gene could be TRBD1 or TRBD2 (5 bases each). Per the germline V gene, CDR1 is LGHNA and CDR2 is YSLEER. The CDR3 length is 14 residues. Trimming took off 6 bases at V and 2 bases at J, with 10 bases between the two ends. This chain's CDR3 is CASRLGDNTGELFF. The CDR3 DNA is TGCGCCAGCAGGCTGGGGGATAACACCGGGGAGCTGTTTTTT.

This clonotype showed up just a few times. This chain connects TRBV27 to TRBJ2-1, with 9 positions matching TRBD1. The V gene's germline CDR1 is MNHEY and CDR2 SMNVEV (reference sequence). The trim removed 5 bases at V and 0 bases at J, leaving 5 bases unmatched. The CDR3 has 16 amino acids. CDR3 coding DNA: TGTGCCAGCAGTCCCTCGACAGGGGGCTCCTACAATGAGCAGTTCTTC. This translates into CASSPSTGGSYNEQFF.

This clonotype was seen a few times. CDR3 nucleotides: TGCAGTGCTAGAGATTTTTCAGGAGGACGGTTCAATGAGCAGTTCTTC. Its protein is CSARDFSGGRFNEQFF. This rearrangement joins TRBV20-1 to TRBJ2-1; TRBD2 is a possible D gene (5 bases). The germline V gene encodes CDR1 DFQATT and CDR2 SNEGSKA (reference sequence). The CDR3 extends over 16 amino acids. Trimming cost V 0 bases and J 6 bases, with 18 bases left between them.

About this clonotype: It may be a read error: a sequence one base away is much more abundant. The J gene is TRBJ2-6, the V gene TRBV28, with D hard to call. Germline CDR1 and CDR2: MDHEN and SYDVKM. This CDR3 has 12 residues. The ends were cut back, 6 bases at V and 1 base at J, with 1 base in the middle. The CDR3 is CASRSGANVLTF. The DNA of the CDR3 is TGTGCCAGCAGATCTGGGGCCAACGTCCTGACTTTC.

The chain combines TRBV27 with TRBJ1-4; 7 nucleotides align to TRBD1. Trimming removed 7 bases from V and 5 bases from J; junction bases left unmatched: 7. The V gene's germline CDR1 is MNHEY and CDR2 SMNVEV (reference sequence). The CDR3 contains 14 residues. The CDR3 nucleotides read TGTGCCAGCAAACAGGGGCATCAAAATGAAAAACTGTTTTTT. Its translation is CASKQGHQNEKLFF.

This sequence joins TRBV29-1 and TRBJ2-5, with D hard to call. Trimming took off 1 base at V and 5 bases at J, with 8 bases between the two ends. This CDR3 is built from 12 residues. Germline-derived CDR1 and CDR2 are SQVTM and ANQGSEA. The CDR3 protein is CSVEGAMETQYF. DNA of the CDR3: TGCAGCGTTGAAGGTGCCATGGAGACCCAGTACTTC.

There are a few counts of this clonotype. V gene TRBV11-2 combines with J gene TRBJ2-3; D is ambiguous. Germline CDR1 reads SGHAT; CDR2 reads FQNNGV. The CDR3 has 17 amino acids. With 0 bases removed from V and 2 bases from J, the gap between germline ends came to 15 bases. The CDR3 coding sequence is TGTGCCAGCAGCTTAGATGTCTCCCTACCACCCACAGATACGCAGTATTTT. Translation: CASSLDVSLPPTDTQYF.

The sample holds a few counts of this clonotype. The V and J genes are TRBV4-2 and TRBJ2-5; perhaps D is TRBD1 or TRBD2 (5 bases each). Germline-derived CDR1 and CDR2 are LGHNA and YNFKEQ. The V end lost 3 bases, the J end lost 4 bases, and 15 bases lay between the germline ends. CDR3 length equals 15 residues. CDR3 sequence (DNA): TGTGCCAGCAGCCAGGGACCAGGGTTTGGAGAGACCCAGTACTTC. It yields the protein CASSQGPGFGETQYF.

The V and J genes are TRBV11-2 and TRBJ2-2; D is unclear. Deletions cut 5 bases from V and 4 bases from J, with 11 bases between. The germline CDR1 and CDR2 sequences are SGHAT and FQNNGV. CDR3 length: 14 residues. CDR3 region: CASSPMTVTGELFF. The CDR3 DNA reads TGTGCCAGCAGCCCCATGACGGTCACCGGGGAGCTGTTTTTT.

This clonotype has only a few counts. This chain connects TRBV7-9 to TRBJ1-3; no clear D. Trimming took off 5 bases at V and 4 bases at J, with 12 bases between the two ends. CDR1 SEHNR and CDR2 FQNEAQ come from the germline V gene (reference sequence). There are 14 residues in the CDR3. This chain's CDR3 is CASSPRAFGNTIYF. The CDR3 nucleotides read TGTGCCAGCAGCCCCCGGGCTTTCGGAAACACCATATATTTT.